Given below is one T cell receptor beta chain in context. The sample belongs to a study of blood T cell repertoires in COVID-19. The method was immunoSEQ multiplex PCR; TCRdb's version includes in-frame clones alone and lacks a portion of them. This table has tens of thousands of clones, 83% appearing once. The germline V gene has CDR1 MNHEY and CDR2 SVGAGI. There are 14 residues in the CDR3. Trimming took off 6 bases at V and 2 bases at J, with 12 bases between the two ends. This chain connects TRBV6-5 to TRBJ2-3, with D uncertain. Sequencing used peripheral blood. This receptor was obtained from a man aged 25 to 40 with COVID-19, enrolled during active disease. The CDR3 sequence is CASSLATDTDTQYF. The CDR3 DNA reads as TGTGCCAGCAGCTTAGCTACCGACACAGATACGCAGTATTTT.